This paragraph reports one T cell receptor beta chain. Its antigen is not known. V gave up 0 bases and J gave up 1 base; unmatched junction bases: 8. The CDR3 is made up of 18 amino acids. Germline V gene data show CDR1 as SGHTA and CDR2 as FQGNSA. These data belong to a study of cytomegalovirus exposure and HLA in healthy donors. Overall study context: There were 70 million to 95 million unique TCRs (from HLA-typed donors) in an early data release.

Findings and caveats of the study: Follow-up analysis later connected one missense variant in DCLRE1C with trimming of TCR beta V- and J-genes. The productive fraction for most TCR beta V segments was about 87% or about 30% in an earlier analysis. The study reported that TCR beta sequences accurately predicted HLA-A and HLA-B alleles in most subjects.

The primer mix had 60 Vbeta and 13 Jbeta primers. TCRdb's table, derived via immunoSEQ multiplex PCR, lists solely in-frame clones and lacks some. Among approximately 120,000 clones listed, over 60% were seen once. Specimen: PBMCs. This receptor was identified in a woman aged 40-49 years in good health and CMV-seropositive. This chain links TRBV7-2 with TRBJ2-1; 8 bases match TRBD2. This chain's CDR3 is CASSLAGGSGKSYNEQFF. The DNA for the CDR3 is TGTGCCAGCAGCTTAGCGGGGGGTAGCGGGAAATCCTACAATGAGCAGTTCTTC.